This T cell receptor beta chain was identified in a study of low-dose radiotherapy and immunotherapy resistance in tumors. Whole-study context: Starting cycle 1 day 1, oral aspirin 300 mg was given daily for four cycles.

Time point meaning: before trial treatment. Donors received a regimen that comprised nivolumab, ipilimumab, aspirin, low-dose cyclophosphamide and low-dose radiotherapy. Advanced solid tumors lacking tumor-infiltrating lymphocytes characterized eligible patients. There are many counts of this clonotype. TRAV- and TRBV-specific primers were used for first-strand cDNA, which covered alpha and beta chains. Amplification, which lasted 20 to 25 PCR cycles, used a constant-region primer and V-primer adapter to amplify TCRs. With in vitro transcription, the isolated mRNA was amplified. TCRdb independently ran MiXCR on the reads; one entry per CDR3 protein. This table has under 70,000 distinct CDR3 sequences, around 25% appearing once. CDR3 length: 13 residues. Germline CDR1 SGHNT, CDR2 YENEEA. V trimming: 4 bases; J trimming: 5 bases; junction bases outside the gene matches: 5.

The TCR was taken from a male donor with prostate cancer. This specimen was PBMCs, taken before treatment. The chain employs TRBV11-3 and TRBJ2-7, with 7 bases lining up with TRBD1. CDR3 protein: CASSSRQGDEQYF. In DNA form, the CDR3 reads TGTGCCAGCAGCTCCCGACAGGGCGACGAGCAGTACTTC.